The 14 T cell receptor beta chains below were found in one sample sequenced in a study of molecular identifiers for immune sequencing clone quantification. TCRdb redid the calling of the PCR reads with MiXCR, one entry per CDR3 protein. The table has about 640,000 distinct CDR3 sequences, just under 20% seen once. The sequencing sample was made of naive CD8+ T cells from blood, with Jurkat cell RNA spiked in. Described subset: FACS-sorted CD8+CD4-CCR7+CD45RA+ naive T cells. These TCRs come from a human donor in good health. Some libraries in this study had Jurkat cell RNA spiked in.

This clonotype was found many times. The gene calls are TRBV6-2 or TRBV6-3 and TRBJ2-3; the D gene is possibly TRBD2 (6 bases). The V gene's germline CDR1 is MNHEY and CDR2 SVGEGT. The CDR3 sequence is 16 residues long. V was pared by 8 bases and J by 6 bases, with 24 bases between. The CDR3 protein is CASLSRGAGFFDTQYF. The DNA of the CDR3 is TGTGCCAGCCTCTCTAGAGGGGCGGGGTTCTTTGATACGCAGTATTTT.

This clonotype was counted many times. This chain connects TRBV3-1 to TRBJ1-1; D perhaps matches TRBD1 (5 bases). Trimming removed 2 bases at V and 5 bases at J, with 21 bases between. The CDR3 sequence is 17 residues long. Germline assignment: CDR1 LGHDT and CDR2 YNNKEL (reference sequence). Here the CDR3 reads CASSQIGGTDPDTEAFF. The CDR3 coding sequence is TGTGCCAGCAGCCAAATCGGGGGGACCGACCCAGATACTGAAGCTTTCTTT.

V and J are TRBV4-3 and TRBJ2-7; no clear D gene. V was clipped by 3 bases and J by 0 bases, with 12 bases between them. CDR1 LGHNA and CDR2 YSLEER come from the germline V gene. The CDR3 is made up of 15 amino acids. CDR3 coding DNA: TGCGCCAGCAGCCAGACCTATGAACCCTCCTACGAGCAGTACTTC. Translation gives CASSQTYEPSYEQYF.

With regard to this clonotype: Possible read error: a much larger clone is one base away. Since no conserved phenylalanine or tryptophan closes the CDR3, a read error is the likely cause. Written as DNA, the CDR3 is TGTGCCAGCAGTTTGGGACTAGCGGGAGTGTATAACGAGCAGTACCTC. The encoded protein is CASSLGLAGVYNEQYL. The rearrangement joins TRBV28 to TRBJ2-7; 14 bases line up with TRBD2. The CDR3 spans 16 residues. The ends lost 3 bases at V and 5 bases at J; junction bases unmatched: 6. The germline V gene encodes CDR1 MDHEN and CDR2 SYDVKM.

This clonotype was counted only a few times. The rearrangement links TRBV19 to TRBJ2-7, with D perhaps TRBD1 (6 bases). From germline, CDR1 is LNHDA and CDR2 SQIVND (reference sequence). The CDR3 contains 12 residues. V was shortened by 6 bases and J by 7 bases, with 13 bases between the two germline ends. The CDR3 region has the DNA TGTGCCAGTAGACAGGGTTTTGAAGAGCAGTACTTC. This codes for CASRQGFEEQYF.

For this clonotype: A read error may explain this, as a much larger clone is one base away. The V and J genes are TRBV20-1 and TRBJ2-7; D may be TRBD1 or TRBD2 (5 bases each). Looked up from germline, CDR1 is DFQATT and CDR2 is SNEGSKA (reference sequence). The CDR3 extends over 15 amino acids. The germline V and J ends were trimmed by 6 bases and 5 bases, with 23 bases remaining between them. The CDR3 reads CSASGERGRSDEQYF. In DNA form, the CDR3 reads TGCAGTGCATCCGGGGAAAGGGGACGGAGTGACGAGCAGTACTTC.

Points on this clonotype: One end of the junction does not line up with germline, which may come from a read error. The rearrangement uses TRBV20-1 and TRBJ1-4; D is perhaps TRBD1 (5 bases). CDR1 is DFQATT and CDR2 is SNEGSKA in the germline V gene (reference sequence). This CDR3 region has 14 residues. CDR3 loop: CSARDRDGNEKLFF. CDR3 nucleotides: TGCAGTGCTCGAGACCGGGACGGGAATGAAAAACTGTTTTTT.

This clonotype was seen only a few times. The V gene is TRBV5-5, the J gene TRBJ1-6; D is ambiguous. The CDR3 consists of 14 residues. V was cut by 1 base and J by 9 bases, with 11 bases left in between. The germline CDR1 and CDR2 sequences are SGHKS and YYEKEE (reference sequence). Written as DNA, the CDR3 is TGTGCCAGCAGCTTGAGGGAGTCAGCTTCACCCCTCCACTTT. Translation: CASSLRESASPLHF.

This clonotype has at least ten counts. The J gene is TRBJ1-1, the V gene TRBV18, with D possibly being TRBD1 (5 bases). The CDR3 length is 13 residues. CDR1 is KGHSH and CDR2 is LQKENI in the germline V gene. Deletions cut 1 base from V and 8 bases from J, with 11 bases between. The DNA of the CDR3 is TGTGCCAGCTCACCACTAGGGACCCCCGAAGCTTTCTTT. It codes for CASSPLGTPEAFF.

At least ten counts were recorded for this clonotype. The chain carries TRBV4-1 and TRBJ2-3, with D perhaps being TRBD1 or TRBD2 (6 bases each). This CDR3 contains 16 residues. Germline-derived CDR1 and CDR2 are MGHRA and YSYEKL. The V and J ends lost 2 bases and 8 bases respectively, with 20 bases between them. The CDR3, as DNA: TGCGCCAGCAGCCAACTTGCGGGGACAAATTCTCGTACGCAGTATTTT. Translated, it gives CASSQLAGTNSRTQYF.

The table lists this clonotype with many counts. The chain joins TRBV6-5 to TRBJ2-2, with D maybe TRBD2 (6 bases). V was pared by 0 bases and J by 7 bases, with 12 bases between. Looked up from germline, CDR1 is MNHEY and CDR2 is SVGAGI. This CDR3 is 15 amino acids long. The CDR3 here is CASSYSAGFHGELFF. CDR3 nucleotide sequence: TGTGCCAGCAGTTACTCTGCGGGGTTTCACGGGGAGCTGTTTTTT.

This clonotype came up many times. The chain uses TRBV7-9 and TRBJ1-1; 9 bases map to TRBD1. Trimming removed 5 bases from V and 4 bases from J; junction bases left unmatched: 5. The CDR3 has 14 residues. Germline V gives CDR1 SEHNR, CDR2 FQNEAQ (reference sequence). The CDR3 DNA reads TGTGCCAGCAGCGGGGACAGGGTGCCCACTGAAGCTTTCTTT. Amino acid sequence: CASSGDRVPTEAFF.

This clonotype has ten or more counts. The chain uses TRBV7-9 and TRBJ2-3, with 7 nucleotides matching TRBD1. With V trimmed by 2 bases and J by 2 bases, 16 bases remained unmatched. Germline values: CDR1 SEHNR, CDR2 FQNEAQ (reference sequence). The CDR3 is 19 amino acids. CDR3 nucleotides: TGTGCCAGCAGCTTAAGTTTGGTGAGTCGGGACAGAAACACAGATACGCAGTATTTT. Its translation is CASSLSLVSRDRNTDTQYF.

A word on this clonotype: This may be a read error, as it is one base from a much larger clone. This chain uses TRBV27 with TRBJ2-1, with 7 bases that match TRBD2. The germline V gene has CDR1 MNHEY and CDR2 SMNVEV (reference sequence). The CDR3 is 14 residues long. The CDR3 nucleotides read TGTGCCAGCAGTACTAGCGCGTCCTACAATGAGCAGCTCTTC. Its translation is CASSTSASYNEQLF.